The 11 T cell receptor beta chains below were found in one sample sequenced in a study of vaccination and CD4 T cells after COVID-19 (dated by TCRdb to about 2022). These receptors are not linked to any known antigen. Library construction relied on PCR. TCRdb lists the instrument as Illumina iSeq 100. TCR sequencing of DNA from cultured CD4+ T cells used the Oncomine TCR Beta short-read assay at the Johns Hopkins FTIC core. TCRdb redid the processing of the public reads, applying fastp at Q25 and MiXCR, and retained in-frame beta chains. Each CDR3 protein appears once, grouped with its most common genes and DNA. Recorded for this sample are around 13,000 distinct CDR3 sequences; 70% to 75% of them occurred a single time. Of the sample, about 8.1% is held by the ten largest clones. Explained via the paper, the treatment or condition label denotes: approximately nine-day PBMC culture with coronavirus spike peptide pools or control peptides (ViraFEST assay).

The sample in question was CD4+ T cells from blood, cultured in vitro, obtained after SARS-CoV-2 vaccination. The receptors come from a human donor who received a COVID-19 vaccine.

The rearrangement joins TRBV27 to TRBJ1-5; D remains unclear. V was shortened by 3 bases and J by 3 bases, with 12 bases between the two germline ends. Germline V gives CDR1 MNHEY, CDR2 SMNVEV (reference sequence). There are 15 residues in the CDR3. DNA of the CDR3: TGTGCCAGCAGTTTTTCAGGAGCCTACAATCAGCCCCAGCATTTT. It is translated as CASSFSGAYNQPQHF.

This clonotype was observed a handful of times. The V call is TRBV12-3 or TRBV12-4, the J call TRBJ2-2, with D uncertain. This CDR3 region has 13 residues. Trimming cost V 3 bases and J 3 bases, with 5 bases left between them. CDR3 residues: CASSFGYTGELFF. The DNA of the CDR3 is TGTGCCAGCAGTTTTGGCTACACCGGGGAGCTGTTTTTT.

V is TRBV6-1 and J is TRBJ1-6, with 7 nucleotides matching TRBD1. CDR1 MNHNS and CDR2 SASEGT come from the germline V gene. This CDR3 region has 15 residues. Trimming at V came to 6 bases and at J to 4 bases, leaving 6 bases not matched to a gene. The CDR3 is CASRRGLGYNSPLHF. CDR3 sequence (DNA): TGTGCCAGCAGGAGGGGGCTGGGGTATAATTCACCCCTCCACTTT.

The J gene is TRBJ1-4, the V gene TRBV6-5; D might be TRBD1 (5 bases). This CDR3 spans 14 amino acids. Germline CDR1 is MNHEY and CDR2 is SVGAGI. With 1 base removed from V and 7 bases from J, the gap between germline ends came to 10 bases. The CDR3 DNA is TGTGCCAGCAGTTACTTCGGGGGAGGTGAAAAACTGTTTTTT. The encoded protein is CASSYFGGGEKLFF.

The rearrangement links TRBV7-2 to TRBJ1-3; D not certain. There are 15 residues in the CDR3. Trimming cost V 1 base and J 1 base, with 8 bases left between them. Germline CDR1 reads SGHTA; CDR2 reads FQGNSA. Here the CDR3 DNA reads TGTGCCAGCAGCTTAGTGTTCGGGTCTGGAAACACCATATATTTT. Its protein product is CASSLVFGSGNTIYF.

The CDR3 nucleotides are TGTGCCAGCAGCCTGAAGTTCGGTTCCGCCGGGGAGCTGTTTTTT. It codes for CASSLKFGSAGELFF. The chain recombines TRBV7-2 with TRBJ2-2; D is ambiguous. V was shortened by 5 bases and J by 6 bases, with 16 bases between the two germline ends. Germline V CDR1 and CDR2: SGHTA, FQGNSA. The CDR3 loop spans 15 amino acids. The full variable domain, completed using reference TRBV7-2 and TRBJ2-2, is GAGVSQSPSNKVTEKGKDVELRCDPISGHTALYWYRQSLGQGLEFLIYFQGNSAPDKSGLPSDRFSAERTGGSVSTLTIQRTQQEDSAVYLCASSLKFGSAGELFFGEGSRLTVL.

CDR3 amino acids: CSGQARGEGVYGYTF. In DNA, the CDR3 is TGCAGTGGCCAAGCCAGGGGCGAAGGAGTTTATGGCTACACCTTC. The V call is TRBV20-1, the J call TRBJ1-2; D perhaps matches TRBD1 (6 bases). In germline, CDR1 is DFQATT, CDR2 SNEGSKA (reference sequence). CDR3 length: 15 residues. V lost 7 bases to trimming and J lost 5 bases, with 23 bases between them.

The chain couples TRBV7-9 to TRBJ2-2; 11 bases match TRBD1. Germline-derived CDR1 and CDR2 are SEHNR and FQNEAQ (reference sequence). CDR3 length: 15 amino acids. V was clipped by 6 bases and J by 5 bases; unmatched bases: 5. This CDR3 reads CASSSDRGRTGELFF. The CDR3 DNA reads TGTGCCAGCAGTTCGGACAGGGGGCGAACCGGGGAGCTGTTTTTT.

This CDR3 is CATSDAGTLGGYTF. CDR3 DNA: TGTGCCACCAGTGACGCCGGGACCCTGGGGGGCTACACCTTC. V gene TRBV24-1 combines with J gene TRBJ1-2; TRBD1 might be the D (5 bases). Germline CDR1 and CDR2: KGHDR and SFDVKD. The V gene lost 4 bases and the J gene lost 8 bases, with 16 bases spanning the gap. The CDR3 is 14 residues long.

The chain has TRBV7-9 and TRBJ1-2, with 7 positions matching TRBD1. Germline-derived CDR1 and CDR2 are SEHNR and FQNEAQ (reference sequence). Trimming at V came to 10 bases and at J to 4 bases, leaving 15 bases not matched to a gene. There are 15 residues in the CDR3. CDR3 sequence reads: CATELHTGTVYGYTF. DNA of the CDR3: TGTGCCACTGAACTACATACCGGGACAGTCTATGGCTACACCTTC.

J is TRBJ2-3 and V is TRBV11-3; D might be TRBD1 (5 bases). This CDR3 comprises 17 residues. CDR1 is SGHNT and CDR2 is YENEEA in the germline V gene. The V gene lost 7 bases and the J gene lost 1 base, with 21 bases spanning the gap. The CDR3 reads CASTPGLGEVGTDTQYF. The CDR3 bases are TGTGCCAGCACCCCCGGGCTAGGGGAAGTAGGCACAGATACGCAGTATTTT.